This TCR beta chain was recorded in a study of shared clonotypes between healthy human individuals. Naive-designated CD8 cells lacked CD45RO, were positively enriched for CCR7, and omitted terminally differentiated effector memory CD45RA+ cells. Repertoires were generated with immunoSEQ multiplex PCR, while TCRdb's copy carries only in-frame clones and drops some. The profile shows 2 million to 2.5 million clones, around 93% of them singletons. V was clipped by 4 bases and J by 0 bases; unmatched bases: 8. Germline V CDR1 and CDR2: SGHRS, YFSETQ. The CDR3 extends over 16 amino acids. V gene TRBV5-1 combines with J gene TRBJ2-7; 9 bases agree with TRBD1. The receptor was isolated from a man in his late teens or twenties in good health. Some clones in this sample may be carry-over from other donors' samples. Sequencing was performed on naive CD8+ T cells from PBMCs. CDR3 amino acids: CASSPPVDRGSYEQYF. The CDR3 coding sequence is TGCGCCAGCAGCCCTCCCGTGGACAGGGGCTCCTACGAGCAGTACTTC.